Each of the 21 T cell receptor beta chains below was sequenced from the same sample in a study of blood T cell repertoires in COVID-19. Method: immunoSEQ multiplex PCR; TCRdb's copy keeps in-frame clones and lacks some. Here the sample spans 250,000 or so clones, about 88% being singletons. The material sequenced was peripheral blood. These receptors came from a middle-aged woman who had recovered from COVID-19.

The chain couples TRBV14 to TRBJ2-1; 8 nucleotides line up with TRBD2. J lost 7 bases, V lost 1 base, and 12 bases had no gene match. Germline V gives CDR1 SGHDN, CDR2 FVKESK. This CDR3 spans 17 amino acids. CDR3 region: CASSQASGRAIRNEQFF. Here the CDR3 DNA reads TGTGCCAGCAGCCAAGCATCCGGGAGGGCCATAAGGAATGAGCAGTTCTTC.

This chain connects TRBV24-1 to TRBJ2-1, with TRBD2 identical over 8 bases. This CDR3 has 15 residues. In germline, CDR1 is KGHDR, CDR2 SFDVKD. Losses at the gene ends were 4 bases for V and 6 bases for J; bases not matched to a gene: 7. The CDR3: CATSDPRAGGNEQFF. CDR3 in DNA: TGTGCCACCAGTGACCCCCGGGCGGGAGGCAATGAGCAGTTCTTC.

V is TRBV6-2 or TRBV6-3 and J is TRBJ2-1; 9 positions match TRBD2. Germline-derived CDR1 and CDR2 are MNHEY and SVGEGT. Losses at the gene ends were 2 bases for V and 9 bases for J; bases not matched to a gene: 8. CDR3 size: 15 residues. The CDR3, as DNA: TGTGCCAGCAGTTACCGTCGGACTAGCGTGAGTGAGCAGTTCTTC. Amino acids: CASSYRRTSVSEQFF.

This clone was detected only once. CDR3 in amino acids: CASSYSATNYGYTF. CDR3 coding DNA: TGTGCCAGCAGTTACTCGGCCACCAACTATGGCTACACCTTC. The chain carries TRBV6-2 or TRBV6-3 and TRBJ1-2; D unresolved. V lost 0 bases and J lost 2, with 7 bases in between. Germline assignment: CDR1 MNHEY and CDR2 SVGEGT. This CDR3 contains 14 residues.

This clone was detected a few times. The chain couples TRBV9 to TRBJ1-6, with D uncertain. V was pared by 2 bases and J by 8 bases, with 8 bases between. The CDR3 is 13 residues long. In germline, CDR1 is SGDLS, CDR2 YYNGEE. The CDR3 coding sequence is TGTGCCAGCAGCGTGGCGGGCGATTCACCCCTCCACTTT. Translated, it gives CASSVAGDSPLHF.

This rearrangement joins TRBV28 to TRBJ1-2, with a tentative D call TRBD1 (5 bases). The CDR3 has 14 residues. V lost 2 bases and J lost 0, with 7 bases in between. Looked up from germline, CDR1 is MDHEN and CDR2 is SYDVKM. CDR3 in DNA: TGTGCCAGCAGTTTAGGGGGGACTAACTATGGCTACACCTTC. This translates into CASSLGGTNYGYTF.

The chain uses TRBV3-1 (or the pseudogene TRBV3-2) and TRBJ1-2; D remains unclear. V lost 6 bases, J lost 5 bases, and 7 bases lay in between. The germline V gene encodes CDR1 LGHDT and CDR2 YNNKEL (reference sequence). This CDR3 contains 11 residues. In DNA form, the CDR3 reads TGTGCCAGCAGGGCGGGGTATGGCTACACCTTC. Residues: CASRAGYGYTF.

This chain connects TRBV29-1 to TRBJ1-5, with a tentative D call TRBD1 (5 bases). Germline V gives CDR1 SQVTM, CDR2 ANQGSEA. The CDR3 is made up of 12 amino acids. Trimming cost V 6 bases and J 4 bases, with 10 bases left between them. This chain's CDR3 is CSVAGSNQPQHF. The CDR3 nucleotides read TGCAGCGTGGCAGGGTCAAATCAGCCCCAGCATTTT.

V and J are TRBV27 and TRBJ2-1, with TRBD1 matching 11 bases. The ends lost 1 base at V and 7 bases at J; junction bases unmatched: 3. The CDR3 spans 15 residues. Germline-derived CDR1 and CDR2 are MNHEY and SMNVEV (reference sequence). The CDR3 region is CASSLWGTGGNEQFF. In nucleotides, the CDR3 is TGTGCCAGCAGTTTATGGGGGACAGGGGGGAATGAGCAGTTCTTC.

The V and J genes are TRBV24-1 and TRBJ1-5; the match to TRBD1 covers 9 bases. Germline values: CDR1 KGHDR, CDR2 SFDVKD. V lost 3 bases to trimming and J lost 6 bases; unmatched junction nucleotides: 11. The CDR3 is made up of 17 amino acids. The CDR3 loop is CATSDTGQGGGAQPQHF. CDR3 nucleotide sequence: TGTGCCACCAGTGATACGGGACAGGGAGGGGGTGCTCAGCCCCAGCATTTT.

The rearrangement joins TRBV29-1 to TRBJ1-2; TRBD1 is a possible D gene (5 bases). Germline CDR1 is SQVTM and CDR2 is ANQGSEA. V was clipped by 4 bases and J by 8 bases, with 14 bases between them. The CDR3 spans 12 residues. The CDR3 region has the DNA TGCAGCGTTGGGGGCCCCCTGTGGGGCTACACCTTC. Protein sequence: CSVGGPLWGYTF.

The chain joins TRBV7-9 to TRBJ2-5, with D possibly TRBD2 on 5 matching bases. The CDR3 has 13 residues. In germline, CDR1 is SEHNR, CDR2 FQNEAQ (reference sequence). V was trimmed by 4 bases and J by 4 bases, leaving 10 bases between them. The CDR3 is CASSSPGGETQYF. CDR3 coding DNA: TGTGCCAGCAGCTCCCCCGGAGGAGAGACCCAGTACTTC.

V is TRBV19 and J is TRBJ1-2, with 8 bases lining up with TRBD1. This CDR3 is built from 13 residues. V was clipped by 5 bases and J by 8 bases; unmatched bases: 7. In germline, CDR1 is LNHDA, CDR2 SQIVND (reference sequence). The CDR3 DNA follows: TGTGCCAGTAGTCGGCGACAGGGGAGCGGCTACACCTTC. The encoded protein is CASSRRQGSGYTF.

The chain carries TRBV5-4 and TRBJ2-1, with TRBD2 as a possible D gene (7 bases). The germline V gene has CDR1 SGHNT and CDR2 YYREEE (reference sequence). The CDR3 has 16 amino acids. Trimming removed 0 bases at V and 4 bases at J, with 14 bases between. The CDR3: CASSLGGGDRYNEQFF. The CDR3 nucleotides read TGTGCCAGCAGCTTGGGGGGGGGCGACCGGTACAATGAGCAGTTCTTC.

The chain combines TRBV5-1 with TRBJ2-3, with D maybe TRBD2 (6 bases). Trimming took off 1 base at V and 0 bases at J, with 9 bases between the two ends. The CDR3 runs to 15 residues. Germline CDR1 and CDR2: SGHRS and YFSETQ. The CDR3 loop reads CASSLWGDSTDTQYF. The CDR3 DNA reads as TGCGCCAGCAGCTTGTGGGGGGACAGCACAGATACGCAGTATTTT.

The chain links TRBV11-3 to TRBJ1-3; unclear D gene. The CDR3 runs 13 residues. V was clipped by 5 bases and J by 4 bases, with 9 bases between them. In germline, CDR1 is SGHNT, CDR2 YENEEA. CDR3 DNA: TGTGCCAGCAGCACTGACACCGGAAACACCATATATTTT. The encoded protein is CASSTDTGNTIYF.

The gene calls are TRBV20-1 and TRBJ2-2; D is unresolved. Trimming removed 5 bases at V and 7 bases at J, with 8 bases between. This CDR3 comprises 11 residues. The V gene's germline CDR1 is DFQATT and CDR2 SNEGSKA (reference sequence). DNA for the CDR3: TGCAGTGCTCCCGGTTACGGGGAGCTGTTTTTT. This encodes CSAPGYGELFF.

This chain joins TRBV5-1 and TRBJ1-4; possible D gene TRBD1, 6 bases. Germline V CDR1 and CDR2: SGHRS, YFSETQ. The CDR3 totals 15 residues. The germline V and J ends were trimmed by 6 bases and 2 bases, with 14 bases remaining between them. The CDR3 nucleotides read TGCGCCAGCACCCTGGGGGGGCGGACTAATGAAAAACTGTTTTTT. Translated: CASTLGGRTNEKLFF.

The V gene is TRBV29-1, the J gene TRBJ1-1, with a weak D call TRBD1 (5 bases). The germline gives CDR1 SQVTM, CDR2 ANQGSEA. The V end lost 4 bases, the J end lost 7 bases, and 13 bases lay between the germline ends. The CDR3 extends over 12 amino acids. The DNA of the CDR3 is TGCAGCGTTGGGAGGGGAGTTAGTGAAGCTTTCTTT. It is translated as CSVGRGVSEAFF.

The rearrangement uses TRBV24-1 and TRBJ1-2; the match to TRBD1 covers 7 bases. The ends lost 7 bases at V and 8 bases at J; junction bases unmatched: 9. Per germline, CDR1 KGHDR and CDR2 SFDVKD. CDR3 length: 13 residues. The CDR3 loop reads CATSNQGVRGYTF. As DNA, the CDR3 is TGTGCCACCAGCAACCAGGGGGTACGGGGCTACACCTTC.

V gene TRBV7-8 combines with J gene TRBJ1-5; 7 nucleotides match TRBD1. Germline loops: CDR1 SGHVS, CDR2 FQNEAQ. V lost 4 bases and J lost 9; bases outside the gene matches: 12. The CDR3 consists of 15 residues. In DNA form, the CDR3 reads TGTGCCAGCAGCTCTCCGGACAGGCCCGGGCGGCCCCAGCATTTT. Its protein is CASSSPDRPGRPQHF. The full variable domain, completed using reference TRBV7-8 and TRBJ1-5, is GAGVSQSPRYKVAKRGQDVALRCDPISGHVSLFWYQQALGQGPEFLTYFQNEAQLDKSGLPSDRFFAERPEGSVSTLKIQRTQQEDSAVYLCASSSPDRPGRPQHFGDGTRLSIL.